This T cell receptor beta chain was observed in a study of shared clonotypes between healthy human individuals. Investigators divided CD4+ cells into CD45RA+ naive and CD45RA-negative memory subsets. The assay ran at deep level. This table comes from immunoSEQ multiplex PCR, and its TCRdb copy is limited to in-frame clones, with some not included. Here the sample spans 600,000 to 800,000 clones, over 55% being singletons. CDR1 LNHDA and CDR2 SQIVND come from the germline V gene (reference sequence). The CDR3 runs 15 residues. V dropped 3 bases and J dropped 6 bases, with 14 bases sitting between them.

Sample: memory CD4+ T cells sorted from blood. The sample's subset: CD45RA-negative fraction. The chain uses TRBV19 and TRBJ2-2; no definite D call. The clonotype comes from a woman aged 25 to 45 in good health. CDR3 residues: CASSIRSWVSGELFF. DNA of the CDR3: TGTGCCAGTAGTATCCGCTCCTGGGTTTCCGGGGAGCTGTTTTTT.